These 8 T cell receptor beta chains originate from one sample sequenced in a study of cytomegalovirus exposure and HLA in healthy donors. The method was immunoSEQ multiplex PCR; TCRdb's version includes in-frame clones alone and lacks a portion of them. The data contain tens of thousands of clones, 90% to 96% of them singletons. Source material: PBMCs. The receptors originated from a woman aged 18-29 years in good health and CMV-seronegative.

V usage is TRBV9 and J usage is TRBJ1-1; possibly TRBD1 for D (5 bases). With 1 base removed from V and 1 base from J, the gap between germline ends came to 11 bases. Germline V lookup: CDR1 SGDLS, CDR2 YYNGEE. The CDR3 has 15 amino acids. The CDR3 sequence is CASSVPPGGNTEAFF. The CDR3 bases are TGTGCCAGCAGCGTACCCCCCGGGGGGAACACTGAAGCTTTCTTT. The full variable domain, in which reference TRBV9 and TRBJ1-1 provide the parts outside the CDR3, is DSGVTQTPKHLITATGQRVTLRCSPRSGDLSVYWYQQSLDQGLQFLIQYYNGEERAKGNILERFSAQQFPDLHSELNLSSLELGDSALYFCASSVPPGGNTEAFFGQGTRLTVV.

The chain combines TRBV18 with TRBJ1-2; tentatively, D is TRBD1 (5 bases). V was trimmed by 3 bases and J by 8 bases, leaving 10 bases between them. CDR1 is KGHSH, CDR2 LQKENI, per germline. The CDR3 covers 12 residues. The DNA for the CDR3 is TGTGCCAGCTCACCCGGAGGGGTCGGCTACACCTTC. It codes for CASSPGGVGYTF.

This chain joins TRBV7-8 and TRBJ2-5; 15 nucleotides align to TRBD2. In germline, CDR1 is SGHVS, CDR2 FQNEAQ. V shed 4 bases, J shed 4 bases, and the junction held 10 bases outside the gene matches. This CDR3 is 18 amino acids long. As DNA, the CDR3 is TGTGCCAGCAGCTCACGGTGGACTAGCGGGAGGGCCCCAGAGACCCAGTACTTC. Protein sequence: CASSSRWTSGRAPETQYF.

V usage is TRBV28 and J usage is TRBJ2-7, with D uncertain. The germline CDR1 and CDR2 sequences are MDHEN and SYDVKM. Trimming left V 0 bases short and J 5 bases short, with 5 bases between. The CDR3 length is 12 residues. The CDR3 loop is CASSLWADEQYF. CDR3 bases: TGTGCCAGCAGTTTATGGGCAGACGAGCAGTACTTC.

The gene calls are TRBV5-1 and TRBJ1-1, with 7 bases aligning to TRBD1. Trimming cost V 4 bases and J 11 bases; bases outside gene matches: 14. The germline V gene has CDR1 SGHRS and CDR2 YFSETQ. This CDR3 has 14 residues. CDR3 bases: TGCGCCAGCAGCCCCGGACAGGAGGGGGGAGTGGCTTTCTTT. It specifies CASSPGQEGGVAFF.

CDR3 in DNA: TGTGCCAGCAGACCCGACAGGGGCTCCTACGAGCAGTACTTC. This encodes CASRPDRGSYEQYF. V and J are TRBV6-5 and TRBJ2-7; 8 nucleotides match TRBD1. Germline lookup yields CDR1 MNHEY and CDR2 SVGAGI. The CDR3 has 14 amino acids. The junction had 4 bases not matched to a gene; V was cut back by 6 bases and J by 0 bases.

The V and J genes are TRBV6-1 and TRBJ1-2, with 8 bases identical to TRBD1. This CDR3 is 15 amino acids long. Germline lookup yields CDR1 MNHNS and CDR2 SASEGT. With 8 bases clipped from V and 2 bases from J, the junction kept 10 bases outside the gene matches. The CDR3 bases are TGTGCCAGCTTACCCCCTGGACAGGGAAACTATGGCTACACCTTC. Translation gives CASLPPGQGNYGYTF.

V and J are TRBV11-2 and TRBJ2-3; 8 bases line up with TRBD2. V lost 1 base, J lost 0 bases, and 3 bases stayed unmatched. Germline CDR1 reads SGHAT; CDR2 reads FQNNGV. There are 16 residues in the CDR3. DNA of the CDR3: TGTGCCAGCAGCTTAGGGGCGGGGGGTAGCACAGATACGCAGTATTTT. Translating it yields CASSLGAGGSTDTQYF.